This T cell receptor (beta chain) was sequenced for a study of blood T cell repertoires in COVID-19. Overall study context: Samples came from the United States, Italy and Spain, spanning acute and convalescent COVID-19. PBMCs, B-cell-depleted T cells, or T cells provided the cDNA or gDNA that made up the material.

Trimming stripped 2 bases from V and 10 bases from J, with 12 bases between. CDR3 length: 13 residues. Looked up from germline, CDR1 is MDHEN and CDR2 is SYDVKM. Methods used by the authors: Reference gene primer amplification in the assay estimated nucleated cell counts. Clones were sequenced by immunoSEQ multiplex PCR, and TCRdb holds only the in-frame ones, with some missing. For V, J and clone size, that table is used; D and trimming come from the DNA. The sample has around 97,000 clones, more than 70% seen once. The rearrangement joins TRBV28 to TRBJ2-1, with D perhaps TRBD2 (6 bases). The specimen was peripheral blood. This receptor was obtained from a human donor in a cohort sampled during active COVID-19. The CDR3 loop reads CASSLLATREQFF. CDR3 nucleotide sequence: TGTGCCAGCAGTTTACTAGCGACTAGGGAGCAGTTCTTC.